One sample yielded the 13 T cell receptor beta chains listed below, sequenced in a study of cytomegalovirus exposure and HLA in healthy donors (TCRdb year 2017). Libraries were prepared through the immunoSEQ multiplex PCR assay. The multiplex PCR relied on a mix of 60 forward primers for TCR Vbeta segments and 13 reverse primers for TCR Jbeta segments. What TCRdb holds here is the immuneACCESS table cut down to in-frame rearrangements. Part of the clones is not present; checked against another copy, under half of the missing clones reflect an unresolved V gene, and the others are unexplained. The sample table records about 160,000 clones; about 80% of these occur just once. The ten top clones hold roughly 2% of the sample. The specimen sequenced was PBMCs. These TCRs come from a female donor in good health and CMV-seronegative.

The CDR3 DNA follows: TGTGCCAGTAGCTCAAGGGGAGGAAACGGCAATCAGCCCCAGCATTTT. Translated, it gives CASSSRGGNGNQPQHF. The chain is built from TRBV19 and TRBJ1-5; D may be TRBD1 (5 bases). The V gene lost 6 bases and the J gene lost 2 bases, with 17 bases spanning the gap. CDR3 length: 16 residues. Germline CDR1 and CDR2: LNHDA and SQIVND (reference sequence).

The chain recombines TRBV7-2 with TRBJ2-7; D possibly corresponds to TRBD2 (6 bases). Germline-derived CDR1 and CDR2 are SGHTA and FQGNSA. The CDR3 contains 15 residues. V lost 0 bases and J 1 base, leaving 10 bases between the germline ends. CDR3 amino acids: CASSLAPRESYEQYF. DNA of the CDR3: TGTGCCAGCAGCTTAGCGCCCCGGGAGTCCTACGAGCAGTACTTC.

V usage is TRBV27 and J usage is TRBJ2-1, with D perhaps matching TRBD2 (7 bases). The CDR3 contains 12 residues. The germline V gene has CDR1 MNHEY and CDR2 SMNVEV (reference sequence). The ends were cut back, 6 bases at V and 14 bases at J, with 17 bases in the middle. This chain's CDR3 is CASRRDKGGEFF. CDR3 sequence (DNA): TGTGCCAGCAGGAGGGATAAGGGGGGGGAGTTCTTC.

This clone was seen a few times. The CDR3 DNA reads as TGTGCCAGCAGCTTAGAGGGACAGTACAATCAGCCCCAGCATTTT. This gives the protein CASSLEGQYNQPQHF. The chain combines TRBV7-2 with TRBJ1-5; 7 nucleotides agree with TRBD1. The CDR3 totals 15 residues. Germline-derived CDR1 and CDR2 are SGHTA and FQGNSA. Unmatched junction bases numbered 3, after V lost 1 base and J lost 3 bases.

This clone was observed a handful of times. V usage is TRBV5-1 and J usage is TRBJ1-2, with 8 positions matching TRBD1. CDR1 and CDR2 (germline): SGHRS, YFSETQ. This CDR3 contains 11 residues. J lost 11 bases, V lost 7 bases, and 7 bases had no gene match. The DNA of the CDR3 is TGCGCCAGCCACGGACAGGGATCGTACACCTTC. Its protein is CASHGQGSYTF.

The chain has TRBV5-4 and TRBJ2-7, with 8 bases lining up with TRBD1. This CDR3 region has 14 residues. Germline V gene lookup returns CDR1 SGHNT and CDR2 YYREEE (reference sequence). Trimming removed 4 bases from V and 3 bases from J; junction bases left unmatched: 6. DNA of the CDR3: TGTGCCAGCAGCCCGGACAGGGCTAGCTACGAGCAGTACTTC. Encoded protein: CASSPDRASYEQYF. The full variable domain, completed using reference TRBV5-4 and TRBJ2-7, is ETGVTQSPTHLIKTRGQQVTLRCSSQSGHNTVSWYQQALGQGPQFIFQYYREEENGRGNFPPRFSGLQFPNYSSELNVNALELDDSALYLCASSPDRASYEQYFGPGTRLTVT.

This clone is deemed medium-sized. This chain connects TRBV2 to TRBJ1-2; 7 bases line up with TRBD1. Unmatched junction bases numbered 13, after V lost 8 bases and J lost 4 bases. The CDR3 has 15 amino acids. The germline V gene encodes CDR1 SNHLY and CDR2 FYNNEI. The CDR3 loop is CASGVRRQGPYGYTF. In nucleotides, the CDR3 is TGTGCCAGCGGGGTGAGGCGACAGGGCCCCTATGGCTACACCTTC.

V and J are TRBV6-1 and TRBJ2-5; 7 nucleotides align to TRBD1. Germline CDR1 is MNHNS and CDR2 is SASEGT. The V segment lost 8 bases and the J segment 5 bases; nucleotides outside the gene matches: 5. The CDR3 extends over 12 amino acids. CDR3 in DNA: TGTGCCAGCGACGACAGGGCGGAGACCCAGTACTTC. Translating gives CASDDRAETQYF.

This clone has more than one count but fewer than ten. The chain uses TRBV10-3 and TRBJ1-5; tentatively, D is TRBD1 (6 bases). CDR1 is ENHRY, CDR2 SYGVKD, per germline. The CDR3 has 17 residues. Trimming shortened V by 3 bases and J by 0 bases, and 15 bases separated the two germline ends. The CDR3 region has the DNA TGTGCCATCAGTGAAATTGCGGACAGCATTAGCAATCAGCCCCAGCATTTT. The encoded protein is CAISEIADSISNQPQHF.

This clone was seen only a few times. The rearrangement joins TRBV7-9 to TRBJ2-2; D gene uncertain. Germline values: CDR1 SEHNR, CDR2 FQNEAQ (reference sequence). This CDR3 is built from 15 residues. V was trimmed by 1 base and J by 0 bases, leaving 6 bases between them. The CDR3 sequence: CASSLVSANTGELFF. CDR3 DNA sequence: TGTGCCAGCAGCTTAGTATCTGCGAACACCGGGGAGCTGTTTTTT.

V gene TRBV19 combines with J gene TRBJ2-7; D unresolved. The CDR3 is 12 residues long. Germline V gene lookup returns CDR1 LNHDA and CDR2 SQIVND (reference sequence). Trimming removed 5 bases at V and 3 bases at J, with 8 bases between. This CDR3 is CASSAGNYEQYF. In DNA, the CDR3 is TGTGCCAGTAGTGCTGGCAACTACGAGCAGTACTTC.

This clone is a singleton in its sample. V gene TRBV5-4 combines with J gene TRBJ1-1; D gene uncertain. The CDR3 covers 15 residues. The V and J ends lost 0 bases and 2 bases respectively, with 11 bases between them. Germline CDR1 and CDR2: SGHNT and YYREEE (reference sequence). For the CDR3, the DNA is TGTGCCAGCAGCTTGGGCGGTGGAGGAAACACTGAAGCTTTCTTT. Protein: CASSLGGGGNTEAFF.

J is TRBJ2-7 and V is TRBV5-1, with 13 nucleotides matching TRBD2. The V gene end was trimmed by 4 bases and the J gene end by 6 bases; junction bases not matched to a gene: 4. Germline values: CDR1 SGHRS, CDR2 YFSETQ. This CDR3 is 14 amino acids long. The CDR3 protein is CASSLLAGGPEQYF. CDR3 DNA sequence: TGCGCCAGCAGCCTACTAGCGGGAGGGCCCGAGCAGTACTTC.